Reported below is one T cell receptor (beta chain). The sample belongs to a study of shared clonotypes between healthy human individuals. V was trimmed by 4 bases and J by 2 bases, leaving 11 bases between them. The CDR3 has 15 amino acids. The germline gives CDR1 SGHTA, CDR2 FQGTGA. The method was immunoSEQ multiplex PCR; TCRdb's version includes in-frame clones alone and lacks a portion of them. The data show about 680,000 clones, 74% seen once. The rearrangement joins TRBV7-3 to TRBJ2-2; D possibly corresponds to TRBD2 (5 bases). Sequences were obtained from memory CD4+ T cells sorted from blood. As for subset: CD45RA-negative fraction. This sequence originates from a woman in her 30s in good health. In DNA, the CDR3 is TGTGCCAGCAGCTCGTCCGGACTTAACACCGGGGAGCTGTTTTTT. As protein: CASSSSGLNTGELFF.